These 10 T cell receptor beta chains share one sample of origin, sequenced in a study of T cells in Graves' hyperthyroidism and ophthalmopathy. From RNA transcripts, TCR beta CDR3 regions were amplified. TCR CDR3 regions were first amplified by RT-PCR with HTBI primers. A single record per CDR3 protein comes from TCRdb applying MiXCR to the multiplex PCR reads. The sample contains about 560,000 distinct CDR3 sequences, 15% to 18% of which appear only once. The specimen sequenced was blood. The origin of the receptors is a woman in her twenties or thirties with Graves' hyperthyroidism.

The chain couples TRBV19 to TRBJ1-2; 7 bases map to TRBD1. The germline gives CDR1 LNHDA, CDR2 SQIVND (reference sequence). With V trimmed by 4 bases and J by 14 bases, 16 bases remained unmatched. The CDR3 loop spans 14 amino acids. The CDR3 bases are TGTGCCAGTAGTACCGGACAGGTTTCGGGCCTTAGGACCTTC. Amino acids: CASSTGQVSGLRTF.

The chain joins TRBV6-6 to TRBJ2-7; D might be TRBD2 (5 bases). This CDR3 is 14 amino acids long. Germline V lookup: CDR1 MNHNY, CDR2 SVGAGI (reference sequence). Trimming shortened V by 0 bases and J by 6 bases, and 12 bases separated the two germline ends. In DNA, the CDR3 is TGTGCCAGCAGTTACTCGAAAAACGGGGTCGAGCAGTACTTC. This gives the protein CASSYSKNGVEQYF.

About this clonotype itself: A much larger clonotype is one base distant, so this may be a read error. The V and J genes are TRBV2 and TRBJ2-3; tentatively, D is TRBD2 (6 bases). From germline, CDR1 is SNHLY and CDR2 FYNNEI. V was cut by 7 bases and J by 5 bases, with 10 bases left in between. CDR3 size: 12 residues. For the CDR3, the DNA is TGTGCCAGCACGAAGGGACTAGATACGCAGTATTTT. As protein: CASTKGLDTQYF.

The rearrangement joins TRBV4-2 to TRBJ2-1; 10 bases fit TRBD1. This CDR3 is built from 15 residues. The junction had 6 bases not matched to a gene; V was cut back by 3 bases and J by 7 bases. Germline CDR1 LGHNA, CDR2 YNFKEQ. CDR3 sequence reads: CASSHRTGGLNEQFF. CDR3 in DNA: TGTGCCAGCAGCCATCGGACAGGGGGGCTGAATGAGCAGTTCTTC.

This clonotype was observed at least ten times. This sequence joins TRBV3-1 and TRBJ2-3; 9 bases line up with TRBD2. CDR3 length: 16 residues. With V trimmed by 3 bases and J by 4 bases, 8 bases remained unmatched. Germline CDR1 is LGHDT and CDR2 is YNNKEL (reference sequence). This CDR3 is CASSHISGSAADTQYF. For the CDR3, the DNA is TGTGCCAGCAGCCACATTAGCGGGAGTGCTGCAGATACGCAGTATTTT.

This clonotype has at least ten counts. The V and J genes are TRBV24-1 and TRBJ2-5; TRBD2 is a possible D gene (5 bases). CDR1 is KGHDR, CDR2 SFDVKD, per germline. CDR3 length: 15 residues. Trimming removed 1 base at V and 2 bases at J, with 10 bases between. This chain's CDR3 is CATSDFPGGQETQYF. The CDR3 DNA sequence: TGTGCCACCAGTGATTTTCCGGGCGGGCAAGAGACCCAGTACTTC.

This clonotype has only a few counts. The V and J genes are TRBV19 and TRBJ1-2, with D uncertain. V dropped 5 bases and J dropped 7 bases, with 17 bases sitting between them. The CDR3 consists of 14 residues. Germline V gives CDR1 LNHDA, CDR2 SQIVND (reference sequence). This chain's CDR3 is CASSPGARGGGYTF. Written as DNA, the CDR3 is TGTGCCAGTAGTCCGGGAGCAAGAGGAGGTGGCTACACCTTC.

A few counts support this clonotype. This chain connects TRBV10-3 to TRBJ2-3; a possible D gene is TRBD2 (5 bases). Trimming stripped 0 bases from V and 1 base from J, with 8 bases between. The CDR3 spans 15 residues. Germline-derived CDR1 and CDR2 are ENHRY and SYGVKD. The CDR3 is CAISESTSRTDTQYF. The CDR3 DNA reads TGTGCCATCAGTGAGTCTACTAGTCGCACAGATACGCAGTATTTT.

This clonotype came up many times. The chain joins TRBV3-1 to TRBJ2-2, with D possibly TRBD2 on 5 matching bases. The V end was cut by 0 bases, the J end by 0 bases, with 14 bases between. The CDR3 has 18 amino acids. Germline V CDR1 and CDR2: LGHDT, YNNKEL (reference sequence). The CDR3 is CASSQEAFSATNTGELFF. The CDR3 DNA follows: TGTGCCAGCAGCCAAGAAGCCTTTAGCGCCACGAACACCGGGGAGCTGTTTTTT.

The rearrangement uses TRBV6-2 or TRBV6-3 and TRBJ2-7; 9 nucleotides align to TRBD1. J was trimmed by 4 bases and V by 1 base; bases with no gene match: 11. Germline assignment: CDR1 MNHEY and CDR2 SVGEGT. This CDR3 is 17 amino acids long. The CDR3 sequence: CASSYLRWDRERYEQYF. The CDR3 DNA reads as TGTGCCAGCAGTTACTTGCGTTGGGACAGGGAAAGGTACGAGCAGTACTTC.